This T cell receptor beta chain was profiled in a study of T cells in Graves' hyperthyroidism and ophthalmopathy. This clonotype showed up just a few times. The TCR beta CDR3 regions underwent amplification using RNA transcripts as the source. RT-PCR in the first round (using the HTBI primer set) targeted the TCR CDR3. MiXCR, applied by TCRdb to the multiplex PCR reads, yields one record per CDR3 protein. The data contain around 600,000 distinct CDR3 sequences, about 15% of them singletons. The germline gives CDR1 MNHEY, CDR2 SVGEGT. V gave up 0 bases and J gave up 8 bases, with 11 bases separating them. CDR3 length: 15 residues.

Sequencing was performed on blood. This TCR came from a woman in her twenties or thirties with Graves' hyperthyroidism. The chain employs TRBV6-2 or TRBV6-3 and TRBJ1-6, with D uncertain. This CDR3 is CASSYSSGLDSPLHF. The CDR3 nucleotides read TGTGCCAGCAGTTACTCGTCCGGGCTTGATTCACCCCTCCACTTT.